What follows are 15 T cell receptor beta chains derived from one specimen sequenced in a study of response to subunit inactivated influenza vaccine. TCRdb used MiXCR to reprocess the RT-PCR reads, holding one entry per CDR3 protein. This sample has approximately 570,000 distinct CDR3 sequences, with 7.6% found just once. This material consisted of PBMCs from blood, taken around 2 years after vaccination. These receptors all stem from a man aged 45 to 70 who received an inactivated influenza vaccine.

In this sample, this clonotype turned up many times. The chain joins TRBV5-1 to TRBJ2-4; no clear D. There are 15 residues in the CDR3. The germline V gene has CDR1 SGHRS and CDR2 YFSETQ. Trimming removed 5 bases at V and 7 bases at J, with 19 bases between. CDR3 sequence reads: CASRALGPQKNIQYF. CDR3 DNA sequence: TGCGCCAGCAGAGCGTTAGGGCCCCAAAAGAACATTCAGTACTTC.

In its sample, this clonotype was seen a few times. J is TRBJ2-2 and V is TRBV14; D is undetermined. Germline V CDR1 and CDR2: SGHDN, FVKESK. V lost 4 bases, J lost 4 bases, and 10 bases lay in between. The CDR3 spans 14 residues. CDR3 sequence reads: CASSPYTITGELFF. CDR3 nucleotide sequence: TGTGCCAGCAGCCCTTACACGATCACCGGGGAGCTGTTTTTT. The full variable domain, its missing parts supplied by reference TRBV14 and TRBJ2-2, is EAGVTQFPSHSVIEKGQTVTLRCDPISGHDNLYWYRRVMGKEIKFLLHFVKESKQDESGMPNNRFLAERTGGTYSTLKVQPAELEDSGVYFCASSPYTITGELFFGEGSRLTVL.

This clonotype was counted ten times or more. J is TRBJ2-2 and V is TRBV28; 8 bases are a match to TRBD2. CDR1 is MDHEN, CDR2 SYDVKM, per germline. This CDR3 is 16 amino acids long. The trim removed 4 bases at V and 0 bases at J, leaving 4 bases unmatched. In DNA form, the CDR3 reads TGTGCCAGCAGTTCTAGCGGGCTCGCGAACACCGGGGAGCTGTTTTTT. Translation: CASSSSGLANTGELFF.

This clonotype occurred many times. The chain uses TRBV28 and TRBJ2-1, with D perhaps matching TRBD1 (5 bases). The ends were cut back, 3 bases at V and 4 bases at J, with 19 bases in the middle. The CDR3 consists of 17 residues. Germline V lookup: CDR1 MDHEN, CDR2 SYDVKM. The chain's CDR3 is CASSLPNPETAYNEQFF. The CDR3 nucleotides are TGTGCCAGCAGTTTGCCCAATCCGGAGACAGCTTACAATGAGCAGTTCTTC.

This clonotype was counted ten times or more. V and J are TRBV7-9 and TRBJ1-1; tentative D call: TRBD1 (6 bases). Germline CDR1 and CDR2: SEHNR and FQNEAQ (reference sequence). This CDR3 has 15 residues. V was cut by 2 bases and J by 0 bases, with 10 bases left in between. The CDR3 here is CASSLPSGVNTEAFF. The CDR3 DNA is TGTGCCAGCAGCTTACCTTCAGGGGTGAACACTGAAGCTTTCTTT.

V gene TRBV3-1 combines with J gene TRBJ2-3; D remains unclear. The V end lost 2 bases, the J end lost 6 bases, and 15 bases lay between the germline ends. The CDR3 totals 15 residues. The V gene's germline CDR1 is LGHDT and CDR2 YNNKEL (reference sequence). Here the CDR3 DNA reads TGTGCCAGCAGCCAAACCGGGTCTCTCGTGGATACGCAGTATTTT. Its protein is CASSQTGSLVDTQYF.

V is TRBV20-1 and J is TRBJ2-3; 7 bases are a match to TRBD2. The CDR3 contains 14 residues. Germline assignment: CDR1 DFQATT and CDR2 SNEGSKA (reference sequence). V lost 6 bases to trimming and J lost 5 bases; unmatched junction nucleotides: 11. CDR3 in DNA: TGCAGTGCCCAGATGGGAGGGAGAGAAGATACGCAGTATTTT. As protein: CSAQMGGREDTQYF.

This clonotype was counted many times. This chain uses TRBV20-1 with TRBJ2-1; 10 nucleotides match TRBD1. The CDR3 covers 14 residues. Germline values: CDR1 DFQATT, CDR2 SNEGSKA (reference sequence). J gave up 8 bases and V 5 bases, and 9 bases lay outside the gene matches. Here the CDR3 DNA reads TGCAGTGCTCTGTCGACAGGGGGCCGGTATGAGCAGTTCTTC. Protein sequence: CSALSTGGRYEQFF.

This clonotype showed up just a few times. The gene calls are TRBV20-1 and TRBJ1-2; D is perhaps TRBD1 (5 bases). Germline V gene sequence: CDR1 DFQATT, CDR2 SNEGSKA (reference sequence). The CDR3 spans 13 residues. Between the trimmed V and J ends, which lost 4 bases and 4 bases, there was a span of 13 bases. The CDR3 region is CSATIRVGYGYTF. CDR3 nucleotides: TGCAGTGCTACTATCAGGGTGGGCTATGGCTACACCTTC.

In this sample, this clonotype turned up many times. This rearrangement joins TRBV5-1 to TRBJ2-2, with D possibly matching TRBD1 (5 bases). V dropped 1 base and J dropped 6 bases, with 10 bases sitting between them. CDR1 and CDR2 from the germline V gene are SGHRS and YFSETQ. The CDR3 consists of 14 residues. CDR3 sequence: CASSLTGRAGELFF. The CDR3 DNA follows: TGCGCCAGCAGCTTGACAGGACGCGCCGGGGAGCTGTTTTTT.

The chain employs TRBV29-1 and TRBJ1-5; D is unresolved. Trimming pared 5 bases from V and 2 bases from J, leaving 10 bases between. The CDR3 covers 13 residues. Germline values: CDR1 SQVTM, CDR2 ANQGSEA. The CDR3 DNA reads TGCAGCGTTTGGGGTGGTGGCAATCAGCCCCAGCATTTT. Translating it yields CSVWGGGNQPQHF.

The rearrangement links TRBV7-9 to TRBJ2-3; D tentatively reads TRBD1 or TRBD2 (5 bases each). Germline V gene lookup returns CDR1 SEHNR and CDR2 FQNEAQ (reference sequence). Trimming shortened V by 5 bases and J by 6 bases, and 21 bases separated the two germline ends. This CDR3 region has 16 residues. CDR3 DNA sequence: TGTGCCAGCAGCCCAAAGGGGACGTCTAAGACGGATACGCAGTATTTT. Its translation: CASSPKGTSKTDTQYF.

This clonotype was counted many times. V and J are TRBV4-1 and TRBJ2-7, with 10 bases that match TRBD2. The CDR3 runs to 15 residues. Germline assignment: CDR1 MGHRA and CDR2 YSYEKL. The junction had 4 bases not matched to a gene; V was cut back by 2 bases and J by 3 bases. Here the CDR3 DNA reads TGCGCCAGCAGCCAATCGCTAGCGGGGGACTACGAGCAGTACTTC. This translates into CASSQSLAGDYEQYF.

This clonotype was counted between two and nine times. This CDR3 reads CSQTIYNEQFF. The CDR3 DNA reads as TGCAGCCAGACCATTTACAATGAGCAGTTCTTC. The genes are TRBV29-1 and TRBJ2-1; no firm D call. Trimming removed 8 bases from V and 4 bases from J, with 9 bases in between. The germline V gene has CDR1 SQVTM and CDR2 ANQGSEA. This CDR3 is built from 11 residues.

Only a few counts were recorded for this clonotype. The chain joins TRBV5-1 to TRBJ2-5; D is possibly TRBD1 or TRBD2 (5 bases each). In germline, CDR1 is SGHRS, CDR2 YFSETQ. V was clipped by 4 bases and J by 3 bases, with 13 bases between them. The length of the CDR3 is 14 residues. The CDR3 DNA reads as TGCGCCAGCAGCCCCGGGACGGCAAAAGAGACCCAGTACTTC. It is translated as CASSPGTAKETQYF. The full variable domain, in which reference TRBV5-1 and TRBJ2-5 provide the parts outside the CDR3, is KAGVTQTPRYLIKTRGQQVTLSCSPISGHRSVSWYQQTPGQGLQFLFEYFSETQRNKGNFPGRFSGRQFSNSRSEMNVSTLELGDSALYLCASSPGTAKETQYFGPGTRLLVL.